This T cell receptor (beta chain) was captured in a study of blood T cell repertoires in COVID-19. About the study: In each case, the material was cDNA or gDNA derived from T cells, B-cell-depleted T cells, or PBMCs.

Per the authors' pipeline: Estimated nucleated cell counts came from reference gene primer amplification. Assay: immunoSEQ multiplex PCR; the TCRdb copy retains only in-frame clones and omits some. V and J calls and clone size come straight from that table; D and trimming were deduced from the DNA. The sample lists about 170,000 clones; 80% to 85% were seen once. V was shortened by 2 bases and J by 8 bases, with 18 bases between the two germline ends. CDR1 and CDR2 from the germline V gene are KGHSH and LQKENI. The CDR3 consists of 15 residues. The specimen sequenced was peripheral blood. The receptor was derived from a man aged 65 to 85 with active or convalescent COVID-19. This chain connects TRBV18 to TRBJ1-2; a possible D gene is TRBD1 (5 bases). Written as DNA, the CDR3 is TGTGCCAGCTCACCAGCAAATGGGGGGGAGCGCGGCTACACCTTC. Translation: CASSPANGGERGYTF.